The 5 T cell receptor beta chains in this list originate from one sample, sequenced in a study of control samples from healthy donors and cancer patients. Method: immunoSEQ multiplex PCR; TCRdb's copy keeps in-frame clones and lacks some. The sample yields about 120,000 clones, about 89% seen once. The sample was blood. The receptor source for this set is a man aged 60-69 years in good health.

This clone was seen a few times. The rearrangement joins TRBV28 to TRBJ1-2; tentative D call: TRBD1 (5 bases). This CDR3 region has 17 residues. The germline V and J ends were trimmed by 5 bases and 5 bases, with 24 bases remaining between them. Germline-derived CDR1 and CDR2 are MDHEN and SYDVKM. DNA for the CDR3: TGTGCCAGCAGTCCCAGCGGTCAGGGTGCCTTAGTTTATGGCTACACCTTC. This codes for CASSPSGQGALVYGYTF.

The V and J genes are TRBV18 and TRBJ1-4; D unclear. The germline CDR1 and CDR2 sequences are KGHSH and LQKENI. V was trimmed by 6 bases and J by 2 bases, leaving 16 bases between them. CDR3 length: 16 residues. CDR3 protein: CASSSQQAGTNEKLFF. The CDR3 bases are TGTGCCAGCTCGTCACAACAAGCCGGTACTAATGAAAAACTGTTTTTT.

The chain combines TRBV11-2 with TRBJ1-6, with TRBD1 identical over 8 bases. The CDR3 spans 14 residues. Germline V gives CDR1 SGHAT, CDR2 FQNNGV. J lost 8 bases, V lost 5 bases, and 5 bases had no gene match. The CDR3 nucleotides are TGTGCCAGCAGCCGACAGGGGACTTATTCACCCCTCCACTTT. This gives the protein CASSRQGTYSPLHF. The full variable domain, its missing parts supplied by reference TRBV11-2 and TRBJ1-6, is EAGVAQSPRYKIIEKRQSVAFWCNPISGHATLYWYQQILGQGPKLLIQFQNNGVVDDSQLPKDRFSAERLKGVDSTLKIQPAKLEDSAVYLCASSRQGTYSPLHFGNGTRLTVT.

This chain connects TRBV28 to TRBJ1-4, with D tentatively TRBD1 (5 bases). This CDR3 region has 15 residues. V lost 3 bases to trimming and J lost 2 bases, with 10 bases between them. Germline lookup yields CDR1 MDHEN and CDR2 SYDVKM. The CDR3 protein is CASSFAGTTNEKLFF. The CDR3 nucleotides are TGTGCCAGCAGTTTCGCAGGGACGACTAATGAAAAACTGTTTTTT.

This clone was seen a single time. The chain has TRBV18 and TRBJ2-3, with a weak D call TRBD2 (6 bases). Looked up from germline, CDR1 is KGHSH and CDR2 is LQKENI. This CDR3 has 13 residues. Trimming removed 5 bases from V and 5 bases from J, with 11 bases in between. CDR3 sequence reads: CASSWRGEDTQYF. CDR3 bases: TGTGCCAGCTCATGGCGGGGAGAAGATACGCAGTATTTT.